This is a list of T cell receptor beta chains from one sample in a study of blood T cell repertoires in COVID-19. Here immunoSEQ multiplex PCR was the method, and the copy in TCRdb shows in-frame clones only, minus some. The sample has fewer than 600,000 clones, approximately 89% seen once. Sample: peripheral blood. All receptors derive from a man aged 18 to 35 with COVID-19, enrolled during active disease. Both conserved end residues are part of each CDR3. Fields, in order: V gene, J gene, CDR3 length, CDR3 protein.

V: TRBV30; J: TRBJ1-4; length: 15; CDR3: CAWSVLAGRGEKLFF
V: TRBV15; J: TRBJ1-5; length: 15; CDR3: CATSRDRGIGQPQHF
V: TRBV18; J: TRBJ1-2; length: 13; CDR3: CASSTRQESGYTF
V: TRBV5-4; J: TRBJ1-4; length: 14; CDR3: CASSVQGINEGLFF
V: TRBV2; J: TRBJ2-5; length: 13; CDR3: CASSRDTQETQYF
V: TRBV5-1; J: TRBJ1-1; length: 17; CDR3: CASSPHSGRVGNTEAFF
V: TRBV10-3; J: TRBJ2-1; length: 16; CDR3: CAISERQQGSALEQFF
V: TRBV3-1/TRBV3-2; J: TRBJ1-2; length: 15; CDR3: CASSQGQGEHYGYTF
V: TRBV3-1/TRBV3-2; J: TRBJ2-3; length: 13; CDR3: CASSREVEDTQYF
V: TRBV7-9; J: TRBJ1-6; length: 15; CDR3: CASSHDGTGGSPLHF
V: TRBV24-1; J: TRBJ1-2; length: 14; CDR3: CATSDRRDFYGYTF
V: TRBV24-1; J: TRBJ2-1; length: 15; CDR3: CATRSAGPSYNEQFF
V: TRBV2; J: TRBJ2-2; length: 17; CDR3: CASSEALGSSNTGELFF
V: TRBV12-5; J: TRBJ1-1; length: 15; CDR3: CASGLVGERDTEAFF
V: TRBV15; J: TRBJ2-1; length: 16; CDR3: CATSLEETGGWVEQFF
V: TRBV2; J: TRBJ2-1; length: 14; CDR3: CASGWGGSYNEQFF
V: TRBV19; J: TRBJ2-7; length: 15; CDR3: CASSPGQGVTYEQYF
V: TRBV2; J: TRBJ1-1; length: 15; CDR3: CASSSNLRVNTEAFF
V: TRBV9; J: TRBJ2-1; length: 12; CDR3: CASSGLAGEQFF
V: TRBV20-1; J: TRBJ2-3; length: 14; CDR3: CSASHGGNTDTQYF
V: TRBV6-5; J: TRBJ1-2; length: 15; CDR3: CASSSTGGAIYGYTF
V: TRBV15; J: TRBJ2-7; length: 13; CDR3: CATSRELEYEQYF
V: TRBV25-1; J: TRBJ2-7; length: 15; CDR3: CASSGDRVPSYEQYF
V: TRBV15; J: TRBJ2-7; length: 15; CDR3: CATSRAVQSSYEQYF
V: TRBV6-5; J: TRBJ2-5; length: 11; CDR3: CASTVEETQYF
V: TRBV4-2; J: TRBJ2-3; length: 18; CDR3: CASSQDGTSGRASYTQYF
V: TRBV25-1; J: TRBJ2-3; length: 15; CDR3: CASRPGQGFTDTQYF
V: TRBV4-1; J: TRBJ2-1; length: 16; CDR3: CASSSPRVAGGHEQFF
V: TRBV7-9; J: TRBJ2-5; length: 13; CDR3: CASSLVGSGAQYF